This paragraph reports one TCR beta chain. In its sample, this clonotype was seen a few times. No cognate antigen has been identified for it. No much larger clone exists at a distance of one base, and base qualities are not known. This sample was sequenced with an Illumina HiSeq 1500. In TCRdb, the public reads were trimmed at Q25 with fastp and aligned with MiXCR, with productive beta chains retained. Rows with a matching CDR3 protein are joined into one entry that keeps the most common DNA and genes. The sample includes 200,000 to 250,000 distinct CDR3 sequences, with approximately 40% observed a single time. 59% of the sample belongs to the ten largest clones. CDR1 and CDR2 were assigned from the germline V gene as ENHRY and SYGVKD. Trimming leaves V shorter by 5 bases and J shorter by 2 bases, with the junction holding 3 bases beyond the gene matches. The CDR3 covers 16 residues, taking in both the cysteine and the phenylalanine. The read is trimmed to its CDR3 DNA, 48 bases read in frame from base 1.

This specimen comes from a study of T cell repertoires in cytomegalovirus infection (dated by TCRdb to about 2019). About the investigation overall: Alongside well-studied HLA-B-restricted epitopes, the peptide stimulations were aimed at recently identified HLA-C-restricted CMV epitopes, whose presentation resists viral immunomodulation. Because public TCR beta signatures pointed to carriage of CMV infection together with the matching HLA type, the HLA type of each donor mattered for the analysis.

General findings and caveats noted by the study authors: Cumulative frequency of public TCR beta family members discriminated carriers of CMV infection plus the relevant HLA type in this cohort and an independent approximately 370-donor cohort. The ex vivo response was dominated by HLA-C-restricted CMV-specific TCR beta clonotypes, which also provided the single most frequent clonotype in two of eight donors.

In light of the paper, this sample's treatment or condition label describes: in vitro stimulation with specific CMV peptide epitopes to enrich CMV-specific T cells. This TCR came from a human donor in good health (CMV status not recorded). Some clones in this sample may be carry-over from other donors' samples. Recombination joined TRBV10-3 with TRBJ2-1, and 13 junction bases match TRBD2. The sequencing used CD8+ T cells from cultured PBMCs, collected from culture after CMV antigen stimulation. CDR3 region: CAISTSGGAPYNEQFF. At the DNA level, the sequence is TGTGCCATCAGTACTAGCGGGGGGGCCCCCTACAATGAGCAGTTCTTC.